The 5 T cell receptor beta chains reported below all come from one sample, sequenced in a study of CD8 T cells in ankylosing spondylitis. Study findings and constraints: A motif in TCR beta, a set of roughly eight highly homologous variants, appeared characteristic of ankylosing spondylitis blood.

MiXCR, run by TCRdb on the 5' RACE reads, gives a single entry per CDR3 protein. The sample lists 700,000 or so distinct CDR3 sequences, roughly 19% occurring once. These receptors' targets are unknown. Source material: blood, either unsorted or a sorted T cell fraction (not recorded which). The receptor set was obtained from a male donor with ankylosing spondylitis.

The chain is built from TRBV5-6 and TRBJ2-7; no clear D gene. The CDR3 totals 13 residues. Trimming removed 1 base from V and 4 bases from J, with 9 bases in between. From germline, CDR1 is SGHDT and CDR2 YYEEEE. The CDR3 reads CASSLMGFYEQYF. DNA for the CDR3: TGTGCCAGCAGCTTGATGGGGTTTTACGAGCAGTACTTC.

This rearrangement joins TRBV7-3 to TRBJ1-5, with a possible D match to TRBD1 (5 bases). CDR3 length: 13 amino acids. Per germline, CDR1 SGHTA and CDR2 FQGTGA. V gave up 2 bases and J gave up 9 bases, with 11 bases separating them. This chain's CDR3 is CASSLSGETPQHF. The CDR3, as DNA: TGTGCCAGCAGCTTATCGGGGGAGACGCCCCAGCATTTT.

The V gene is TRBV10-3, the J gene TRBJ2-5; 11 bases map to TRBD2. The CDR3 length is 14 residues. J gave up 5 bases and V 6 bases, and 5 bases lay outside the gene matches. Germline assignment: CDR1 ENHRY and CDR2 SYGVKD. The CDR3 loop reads CAISSLAGEETQYF. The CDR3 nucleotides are TGTGCCATCAGCTCACTAGCGGGGGAGGAGACCCAGTACTTC.

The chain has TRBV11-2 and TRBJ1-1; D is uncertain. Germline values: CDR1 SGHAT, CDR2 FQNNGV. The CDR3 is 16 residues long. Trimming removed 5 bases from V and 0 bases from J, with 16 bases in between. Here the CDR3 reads CASSLPRLGLNTEAFF. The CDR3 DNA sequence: TGTGCCAGCAGCCTTCCCCGATTAGGACTGAACACTGAAGCTTTCTTT.

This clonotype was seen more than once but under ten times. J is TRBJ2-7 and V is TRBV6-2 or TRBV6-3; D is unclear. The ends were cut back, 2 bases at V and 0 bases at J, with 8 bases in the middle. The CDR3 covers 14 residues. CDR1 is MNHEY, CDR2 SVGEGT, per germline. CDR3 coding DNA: TGTGCCAGCAGTTACCTGGGGAACTCCTACGAGCAGTACTTC. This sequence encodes CASSYLGNSYEQYF.